These 16 T cell receptor beta chains were sequenced from one sample in a study of blood T cell repertoires in COVID-19 (dated by TCRdb to the early 2020s). The receptor library was made with the immunoSEQ multiplex PCR assay. What TCRdb holds here is the immuneACCESS table cut down to in-frame rearrangements. Part of the clones is not present; checked against another copy, under half of the missing clones reflect an unresolved V gene, and the others are unexplained. The sample yields about 140,000 clones; roughly 89% were counted once. The top ten clones comprise over 8.5% of the sample. The sample consisted of peripheral blood. The receptor source for this set is a woman aged 45-65 years with active or convalescent COVID-19.

This chain links TRBV7-8 with TRBJ2-3; 10 bases fit TRBD2. Germline V gene lookup returns CDR1 SGHVS and CDR2 FQNEAQ. This CDR3 has 17 residues. Trimming took 8 bases from V and 2 from J; bases not matched to a gene: 13. The CDR3 DNA follows: TGTGCCAGCCTTTCACTAGCGGGAATTGGGGACACAGATACGCAGTATTTT. Its protein is CASLSLAGIGDTDTQYF.

This chain uses TRBV12-3 or TRBV12-4 with TRBJ1-6; a possible D gene is TRBD1 (5 bases). The V and J ends lost 6 bases and 6 bases respectively, with 9 bases between them. This CDR3 has 13 amino acids. CDR3 in DNA: TGTGCCAGCAGCTACAGGTCTAATTCACCCCTCCACTTT. This codes for CASSYRSNSPLHF.

This chain joins TRBV5-6 and TRBJ1-1, with 9 bases that match TRBD1. The length of the CDR3 is 16 residues. Per the germline V gene, CDR1 is SGHDT and CDR2 is YYEEEE. V was pared by 1 base and J by 4 bases, with 8 bases of the junction left unmatched. In nucleotides, the CDR3 is TGTGCCAGCAGCTTGACGGGGACAGGGTTGAGCACTGAAGCTTTCTTT. Amino acid sequence: CASSLTGTGLSTEAFF.

The chain joins TRBV11-2 to TRBJ2-5; TRBD2 is a possible D gene (5 bases). This CDR3 region has 15 residues. Trimming stripped 2 bases from V and 5 bases from J, with 15 bases between. Germline V gives CDR1 SGHAT, CDR2 FQNNGV. CDR3 coding DNA: TGTGCCAGCAGCTTAAACACGGGGTTTGGGGAGACCCAGTACTTC. It is translated as CASSLNTGFGETQYF. Full variable domain (missing parts from reference TRBV11-2 and TRBJ2-5): EAGVAQSPRYKIIEKRQSVAFWCNPISGHATLYWYQQILGQGPKLLIQFQNNGVVDDSQLPKDRFSAERLKGVDSTLKIQPAKLEDSAVYLCASSLNTGFGETQYFGPGTRLLVL.

V usage is TRBV6-5 and J usage is TRBJ1-4; perhaps TRBD1 as D (5 bases). Looked up from germline, CDR1 is MNHEY and CDR2 is SVGAGI. This CDR3 comprises 14 residues. V was trimmed by 5 bases and J by 7 bases, leaving 14 bases between them. In DNA, the CDR3 is TGTGCCAGCAGTCCTTACAGGTCGACTGAAAAACTGTTTTTT. It is translated as CASSPYRSTEKLFF.

This chain links TRBV7-2 with TRBJ2-3, with TRBD1 matching 10 bases. Per germline, CDR1 SGHTA and CDR2 FQGNSA. The CDR3 consists of 16 residues. V gave up 5 bases and J gave up 6 bases; unmatched junction bases: 11. The CDR3 region is CASSTGQGISLDTQYF. The CDR3 coding sequence is TGTGCCAGCAGCACGGGACAGGGGATTTCACTTGATACGCAGTATTTT.

The gene calls are TRBV15 and TRBJ2-1, with TRBD2 matching 7 bases. The CDR3 covers 15 residues. Per the germline V gene, CDR1 is LNHNV and CDR2 is YYDKDF (reference sequence). Unmatched junction bases numbered 6, after V lost 3 bases and J lost 4 bases. CDR3 protein: CATSRERGVYNEQFF. CDR3 coding DNA: TGTGCCACCAGCAGGGAGCGGGGAGTATACAATGAGCAGTTCTTC.

V and J are TRBV27 and TRBJ1-2, with 11 bases that match TRBD1. The CDR3 totals 15 residues. V was clipped by 5 bases and J by 4 bases; unmatched bases: 6. From germline, CDR1 is MNHEY and CDR2 SMNVEV (reference sequence). The CDR3 region is CASSPGQGVGYGYTF. CDR3 nucleotide sequence: TGTGCCAGCAGTCCGGGACAGGGGGTCGGCTATGGCTACACCTTC.

The rearrangement uses TRBV5-4 and TRBJ2-4; 7 nucleotides line up with TRBD1. Germline assignment: CDR1 SGHNT and CDR2 YYREEE (reference sequence). J gave up 0 bases and V 4 bases, and 7 bases lay outside the gene matches. CDR3 length: 16 residues. CDR3 region: CASSPSGGTAKNIQYF. In DNA, the CDR3 is TGTGCCAGCAGCCCGTCAGGGGGAACAGCCAAAAACATTCAGTACTTC.

The chain couples TRBV30 to TRBJ2-5; the match to TRBD1 covers 8 bases. CDR1 and CDR2 from the germline V gene are GTSNPN and SVGIG (reference sequence). V lost 6 bases and J lost 5; bases outside the gene matches: 5. The CDR3 spans 12 residues. DNA for the CDR3: TGTGCCTGTGCAGGGGGCCGGGAGACCCAGTACTTC. Its translation is CACAGGRETQYF.

This clone is a singleton in its sample. The gene calls are TRBV19 and TRBJ2-3; possible D gene TRBD2, 6 bases. There are 13 residues in the CDR3. V shed 9 bases and J shed 2 bases, with 12 bases lying between them. Germline loops: CDR1 LNHDA, CDR2 SQIVND (reference sequence). CDR3 residues: CASGGAPTDTQYF. CDR3 coding DNA: TGTGCCAGCGGAGGGGCCCCCACAGATACGCAGTATTTT.

V is TRBV2 and J is TRBJ1-2; 7 bases match TRBD1. CDR1 is SNHLY and CDR2 is FYNNEI in the germline V gene. Trimming at V came to 8 bases and at J to 4 bases, leaving 4 bases not matched to a gene. This CDR3 is 12 amino acids long. In nucleotides, the CDR3 is TGTGCCAGCGGGAGGACAGGCTATGGCTACACCTTC. It codes for CASGRTGYGYTF.

This clone was observed a single time. V and J are TRBV19 and TRBJ1-2, with 9 bases fitting TRBD1. This CDR3 has 15 amino acids. V shed 7 bases and J 3 bases; nucleotides not matched to a gene: 9. CDR1 is LNHDA and CDR2 is SQIVND in the germline V gene (reference sequence). CDR3 nucleotides: TGTGCCAGTACCACCACCCGGACAGGGGACTATGGCTACACCTTC. It encodes CASTTTRTGDYGYTF.

This clone has just a few counts. V is TRBV2 and J is TRBJ2-3, with 8 bases matching TRBD2. The V gene's germline CDR1 is SNHLY and CDR2 FYNNEI. The V segment lost 5 bases and the J segment 1 base; nucleotides outside the gene matches: 8. CDR3 length: 16 amino acids. In DNA, the CDR3 is TGTGCCAGCAGTCCCCTTAGAGCGGGGGGCACAGATACGCAGTATTTT. It encodes CASSPLRAGGTDTQYF.

This clone was observed a single time. The chain employs TRBV19 and TRBJ1-1; TRBD1 is a possible D gene (5 bases). Deletions cut 5 bases from V and 4 bases from J, with 11 bases between. In germline, CDR1 is LNHDA, CDR2 SQIVND (reference sequence). There are 13 residues in the CDR3. The CDR3 loop reads CASSRRGLTEAFF. In nucleotides, the CDR3 is TGTGCCAGTAGTCGACGGGGACTCACTGAAGCTTTCTTT.

CDR3 nucleotides: TGCGCCAGCAGCGCGGGACAGGGGGCGTTGGAGACCCAGTACTTC. It encodes CASSAGQGALETQYF. J is TRBJ2-5 and V is TRBV5-1; 12 positions match TRBD1. The germline V gene has CDR1 SGHRS and CDR2 YFSETQ. The CDR3 consists of 15 residues. Trimming removed 4 bases from V and 5 bases from J; junction bases left unmatched: 6.